Listed here is a single TCR beta chain. The CDR3 runs 12 residues. Germline CDR1 reads ENHRY; CDR2 reads SYGVKD. The germline V and J ends were trimmed by 6 bases and 9 bases, with 12 bases remaining between them. This sample was included in a study of T cells in Graves' hyperthyroidism and ophthalmopathy. Study as a whole: Peripheral blood was acquired at first diagnosis, ahead of any therapy whatsoever.

The TCR beta CDR3 regions underwent amplification using RNA transcripts as the source. During a first-round RT-PCR of the TCR CDR3, the HTBI primer set was used. TCRdb called the multiplex PCR reads again in MiXCR, with one record for every CDR3 protein. The sample holds around 300,000 distinct CDR3 sequences, approximately 15% seen once. The clonotype originates from a young woman with Graves' hyperthyroidism. V is TRBV10-3 and J is TRBJ2-1, with D tentatively TRBD1 (6 bases). Specimen: blood. The CDR3 spells CAISKNRVEQFF. CDR3 DNA: TGTGCCATCAGCAAAAACAGGGTTGAGCAGTTCTTC.